Sequencing of this T cell receptor (beta chain) was carried out in a study of beta chain features in type 1 diabetes. Notes on the study in general: Shortening that was moderate but significant affected the TCRB CDR3s of Type 1 diabetes patients in all four CD4+ subsets.

Every bit of the isolated RNA underwent reverse transcription, so sequencing read expressed TCRB transcripts. Some clones are missing from TCRdb's copy, which holds only in-frame ones; the method was immunoSEQ multiplex PCR. The data hold a few hundred thousand clones, with more than 11% observed a single time. CDR1 and CDR2 from the germline V gene are SGHTA and FQGNSA. Trimming removed 3 bases at V and 0 bases at J, with 9 bases between. The CDR3 length is 14 residues. Isolation of CD4+ naive, central memory, regulatory and stem cell-like memory cells was achieved by sorting via CD45RO/CCR7/CD25/CD127/CD95/CD27. About this clone itself: What it binds is unknown. Other DNA variants within this sample encode the same CDR3.

The sequencing input was naive CD4+ T cells from blood. The receptor comes from a man aged 30 to 39 in good health. This chain joins TRBV7-2 and TRBJ2-7; possibly TRBD2 for D (5 bases). The CDR3 coding sequence is TGTGCCAGCAGCTTCCGGGGAAGCTCCTACGAGCAGTACGTC. It codes for CASSFRGSSYEQYV.